Listed below are T cell receptor beta chains from one sample, sequenced in a study of T cell responses to AZD1222 COVID-19 vaccine. Here immunoSEQ multiplex PCR was the method, and the copy in TCRdb shows in-frame clones only, minus some. The sample has 75,000 to 90,000 clones, 70% to 80% seen once. The source was peripheral blood, collected on day 0 of AZD1222 vaccination. All receptors derive from an adult in good health. CDR3s include the opening cysteine and the closing phenylalanine or tryptophan. D genes are given only for firm matches. Size is omitted from some rows. Given values are once, few, many or a class for expanded clones.

d_call | j_call | clone_size | v_call | cdr3_nt | cdr3_aa
TRBD1 | TRBJ1-1 | . | TRBV24-1 | TGTGCCACCAGTGATTCGACAGGGGTGTTTGGCACTGAAGCTTTCTTT | CATSDSTGVFGTEAFF
TRBD1 | TRBJ1-5 | few | TRBV6-2/TRBV6-3 | TGTGCCAGCAGTTACTCGGTAACAGGGGGCGACCGTCAGCCCCAGCATTTT | CASSYSVTGGDRQPQHF
TRBD2 | TRBJ2-5 | . | TRBV29-1 | TGCAGCGTTGTACTAGCGGGAGGAGAGACCCAGTACTTC | CSVVLAGGETQYF
TRBD1 | TRBJ1-1 | . | TRBV9 | TGTGCCAGCCGTCCGGGACAGGGTTGGAACACTGAAGCTTTCTTT | CASRPGQGWNTEAFF
. | TRBJ2-2 | . | TRBV29-1 | TGCAGCGTTGAACGACAGATAAACACCGGGGAGCTGTTTTTT | CSVERQINTGELFF
TRBD1 | TRBJ2-5 | . | TRBV27 | TGTGCCAGCAGTTTCCAGGGGGCAGGAGAAGAGACCCAGTACTTC | CASSFQGAGEETQYF
. | TRBJ2-3 | . | TRBV30 | TGTGCCTGGAGGGACGGCCCCACAGATACGCAGTATTTT | CAWRDGPTDTQYF
TRBD1 | TRBJ2-7 | . | TRBV6-5 | TGTGCCAGCACCAGTGGGGCAGGGGGTTCCTACGAGCAGTACTTC | CASTSGAGGSYEQYF
. | TRBJ2-2 | many | TRBV25-1 | TGTGCCAGCAGTTTGGGATCCAACACCGGGGAGCTGTTTTTT | CASSLGSNTGELFF
. | TRBJ2-1 | . | TRBV6-5 | TGTGCCAGCAGTTACTTTGACCACCAGAATGAGCAGTTCTTC | CASSYFDHQNEQFF
TRBD1 | TRBJ1-6 | once | TRBV7-9 | TGTGCCAGCAGGCAGGGGGATTCACCCCTCCACTTT | CASRQGDSPLHF
. | TRBJ2-7 | . | TRBV3-1/TRBV3-2 | TGTGCCAGCAGCCAAGGGACTGTCTCCTACGAGCAGTACTTC | CASSQGTVSYEQYF
. | TRBJ1-1 | . | TRBV21-1 | TGTGCCAGCAGCAAGCATATGAACACTGAAGCTTTCTTT | CASSKHMNTEAFF
TRBD1 | TRBJ1-3 | . | TRBV18 | TGTGCCAGCTCATCTCCCGGGACAGGGCATGGGAACACCATATATTTT | CASSSPGTGHGNTIYF
TRBD2 | TRBJ2-3 | . | TRBV19 | TGTGCCAGTTCGACTAGCGGAGGCGGGGATACGCAGTATTTT | CASSTSGGGDTQYF
. | TRBJ1-1 | few | TRBV18 | TGTGCCAGCTCATTTCAGGGTCACACTGAAGCTTTCTTT | CASSFQGHTEAFF
TRBD1 | TRBJ2-3 | . | TRBV4-1 | TGCGCCAGCAGTCTCCGGGACAGGGGCGCAGATACGCAGTATTTT | CASSLRDRGADTQYF
TRBD2 | TRBJ2-1 | . | TRBV5-1 | TGCGCCAGCAGCTTGGGTAGCGGGAGCTCCTACAATGAGCAGTTCTTC | CASSLGSGSSYNEQFF
TRBD1 | TRBJ1-2 | . | TRBV10-1 | TGCGCCAGCAGTGAGCAACAGGGGCATGGCTACACCTTC | CASSEQQGHGYTF
. | TRBJ2-6 | . | TRBV2 | TGTGCCACAACGCCGGGTCAGGGGCGAAGCTCTGGGGCCAACGTCCTGACTTTC | CATTPGQGRSSGANVLTF
. | TRBJ2-3 | . | TRBV7-2 | TGTGCCAGCAGCCAAGGGGACGGAGGCACAGATACGCAGTATTTT | CASSQGDGGTDTQYF